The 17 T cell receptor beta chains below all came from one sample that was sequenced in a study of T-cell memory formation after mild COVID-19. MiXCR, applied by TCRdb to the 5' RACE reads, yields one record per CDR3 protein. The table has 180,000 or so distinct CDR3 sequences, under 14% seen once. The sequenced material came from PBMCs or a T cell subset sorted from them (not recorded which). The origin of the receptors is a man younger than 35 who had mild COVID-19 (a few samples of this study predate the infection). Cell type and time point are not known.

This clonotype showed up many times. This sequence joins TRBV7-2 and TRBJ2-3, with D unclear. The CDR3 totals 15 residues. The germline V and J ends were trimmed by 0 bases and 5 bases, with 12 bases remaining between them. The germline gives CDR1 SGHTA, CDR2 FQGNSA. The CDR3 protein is CASSLARAMRDTQYF. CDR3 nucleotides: TGTGCCAGCAGCTTAGCACGGGCTATGCGAGATACGCAGTATTTT.

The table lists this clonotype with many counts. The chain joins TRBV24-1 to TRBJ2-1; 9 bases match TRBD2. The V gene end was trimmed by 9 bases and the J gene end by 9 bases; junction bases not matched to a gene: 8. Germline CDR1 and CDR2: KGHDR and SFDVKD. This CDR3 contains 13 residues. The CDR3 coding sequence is TGTGCCACCGGGAGCGGGGGGCGTGGTGAGCAGTTCTTC. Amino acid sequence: CATGSGGRGEQFF.

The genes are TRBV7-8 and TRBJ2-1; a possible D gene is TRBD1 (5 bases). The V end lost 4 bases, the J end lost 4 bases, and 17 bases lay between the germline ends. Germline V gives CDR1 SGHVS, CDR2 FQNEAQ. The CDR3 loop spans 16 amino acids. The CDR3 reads CASSSQAGRNYNEQFF. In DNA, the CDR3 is TGTGCCAGCAGCTCCCAGGCAGGGCGAAATTACAATGAGCAGTTCTTC.

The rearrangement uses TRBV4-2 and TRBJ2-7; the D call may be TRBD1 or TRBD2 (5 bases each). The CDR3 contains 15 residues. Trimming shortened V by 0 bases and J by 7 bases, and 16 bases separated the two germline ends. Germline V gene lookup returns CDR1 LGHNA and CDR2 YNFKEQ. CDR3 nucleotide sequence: TGTGCCAGCAGCCAAGAATCTTCCCGAGGGACGGAGCAGTACTTC. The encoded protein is CASSQESSRGTEQYF.

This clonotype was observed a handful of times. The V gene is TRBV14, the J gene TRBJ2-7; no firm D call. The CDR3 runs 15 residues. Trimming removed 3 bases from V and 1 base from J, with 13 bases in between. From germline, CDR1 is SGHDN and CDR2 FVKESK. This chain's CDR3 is CASSQAGSLSYEQYV. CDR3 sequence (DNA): TGTGCCAGCAGCCAGGCCGGGTCCCTATCCTACGAGCAGTACGTC.

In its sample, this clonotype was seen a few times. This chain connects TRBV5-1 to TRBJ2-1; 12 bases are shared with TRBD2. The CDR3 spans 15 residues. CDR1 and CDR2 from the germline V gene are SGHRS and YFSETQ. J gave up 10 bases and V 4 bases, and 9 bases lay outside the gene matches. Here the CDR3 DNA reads TGCGCCAGCAGCACCGGGACTAGCGGGCCCTCGGAGCAGTTCTTC. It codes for CASSTGTSGPSEQFF. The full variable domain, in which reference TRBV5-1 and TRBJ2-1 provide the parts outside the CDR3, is KAGVTQTPRYLIKTRGQQVTLSCSPISGHRSVSWYQQTPGQGLQFLFEYFSETQRNKGNFPGRFSGRQFSNSRSEMNVSTLELGDSALYLCASSTGTSGPSEQFFGPGTRLTVL.

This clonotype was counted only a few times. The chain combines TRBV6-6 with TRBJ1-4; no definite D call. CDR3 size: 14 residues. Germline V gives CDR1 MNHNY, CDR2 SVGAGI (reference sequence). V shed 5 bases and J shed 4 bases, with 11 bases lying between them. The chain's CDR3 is CASSVGNGNEKLFF. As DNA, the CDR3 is TGTGCCAGCAGTGTAGGGAACGGTAATGAAAAACTGTTTTTT.

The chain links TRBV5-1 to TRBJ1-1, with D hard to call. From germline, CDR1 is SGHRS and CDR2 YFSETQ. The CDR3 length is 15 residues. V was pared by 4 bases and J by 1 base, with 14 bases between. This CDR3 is CASSPGGLKNTEAFF. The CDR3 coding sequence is TGCGCCAGCAGCCCGGGCGGGCTCAAGAACACTGAAGCTTTCTTT.

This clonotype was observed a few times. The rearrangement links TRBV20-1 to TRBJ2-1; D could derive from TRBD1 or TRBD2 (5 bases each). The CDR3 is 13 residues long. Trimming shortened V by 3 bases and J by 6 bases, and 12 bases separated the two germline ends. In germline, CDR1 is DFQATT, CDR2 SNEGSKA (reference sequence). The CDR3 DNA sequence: TGCAGTGCTAGTACTGGGGGTCTCAATGAGCAGTTCTTC. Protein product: CSASTGGLNEQFF.

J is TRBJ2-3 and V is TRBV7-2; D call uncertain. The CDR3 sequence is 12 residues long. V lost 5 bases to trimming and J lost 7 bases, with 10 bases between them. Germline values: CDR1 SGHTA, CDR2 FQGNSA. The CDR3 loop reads CASSPSPHTQYF. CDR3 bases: TGTGCCAGCAGCCCATCGCCTCATACGCAGTATTTT.

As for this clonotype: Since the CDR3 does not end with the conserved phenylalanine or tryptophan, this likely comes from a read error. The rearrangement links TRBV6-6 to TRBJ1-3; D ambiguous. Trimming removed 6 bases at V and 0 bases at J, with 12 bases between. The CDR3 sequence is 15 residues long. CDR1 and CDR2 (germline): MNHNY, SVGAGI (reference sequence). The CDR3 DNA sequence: TGTGCCAGCAGCTACGGACCGATCTCTGGAAACACCATATATCTT. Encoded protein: CASSYGPISGNTIYL.

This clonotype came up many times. CDR3 region: CASSQEGGRTEAFF. CDR3 bases: TGCGCCAGCAGCCAAGAAGGGGGCCGCACTGAAGCTTTCTTT. The V and J genes are TRBV4-3 and TRBJ1-1; 7 bases line up with TRBD1. This CDR3 is built from 14 residues. The V gene end was trimmed by 0 bases and the J gene end by 4 bases; junction bases not matched to a gene: 2. The V gene's germline CDR1 is LGHNA and CDR2 YSLEER.

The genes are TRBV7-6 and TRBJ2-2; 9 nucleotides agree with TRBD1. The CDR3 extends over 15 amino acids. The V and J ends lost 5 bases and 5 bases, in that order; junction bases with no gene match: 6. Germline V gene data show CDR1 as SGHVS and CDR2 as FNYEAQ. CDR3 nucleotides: TGTGCCAGCAGCCAAGGGACAGGGAGGACCGGGGAGCTGTTTTTT. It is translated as CASSQGTGRTGELFF.

CDR3 DNA: TGTGCCAGCAGCGAAACCGGGGGGCCCCAGCATTTT. Amino acid sequence: CASSETGGPQHF. The rearrangement uses TRBV12-3 or TRBV12-4 and TRBJ1-5; D perhaps matches TRBD1 (5 bases). V lost 6 bases, J lost 9 bases, and 12 bases lay in between. This CDR3 comprises 12 residues.

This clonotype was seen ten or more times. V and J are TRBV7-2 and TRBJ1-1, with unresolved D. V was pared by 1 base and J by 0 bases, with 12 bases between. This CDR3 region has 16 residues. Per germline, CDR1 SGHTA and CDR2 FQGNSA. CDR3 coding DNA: TGTGCCAGCAGCTTAGGAGGACTCCTCTTGAACACTGAAGCTTTCTTT. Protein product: CASSLGGLLLNTEAFF.

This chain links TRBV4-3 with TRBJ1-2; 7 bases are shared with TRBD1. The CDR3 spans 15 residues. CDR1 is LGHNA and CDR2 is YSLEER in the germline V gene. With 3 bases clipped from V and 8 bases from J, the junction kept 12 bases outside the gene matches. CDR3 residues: CASSQELTGVLGYTF. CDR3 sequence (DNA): TGCGCCAGCAGCCAGGAATTAACAGGGGTCCTCGGCTACACCTTC.

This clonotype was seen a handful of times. As DNA, the CDR3 is TGTGCCAGCAGCCTTGGGGCTAGCGGACCCATCTACGAGCAGTACGTC. Its protein is CASSLGASGPIYEQYV. The chain couples TRBV7-8 to TRBJ2-7; 7 bases are shared with TRBD2. The CDR3 loop spans 16 amino acids. Germline V gene data show CDR1 as SGHVS and CDR2 as FQNEAQ. V trimming: 5 bases; J trimming: 3 bases; junction bases outside the gene matches: 13.